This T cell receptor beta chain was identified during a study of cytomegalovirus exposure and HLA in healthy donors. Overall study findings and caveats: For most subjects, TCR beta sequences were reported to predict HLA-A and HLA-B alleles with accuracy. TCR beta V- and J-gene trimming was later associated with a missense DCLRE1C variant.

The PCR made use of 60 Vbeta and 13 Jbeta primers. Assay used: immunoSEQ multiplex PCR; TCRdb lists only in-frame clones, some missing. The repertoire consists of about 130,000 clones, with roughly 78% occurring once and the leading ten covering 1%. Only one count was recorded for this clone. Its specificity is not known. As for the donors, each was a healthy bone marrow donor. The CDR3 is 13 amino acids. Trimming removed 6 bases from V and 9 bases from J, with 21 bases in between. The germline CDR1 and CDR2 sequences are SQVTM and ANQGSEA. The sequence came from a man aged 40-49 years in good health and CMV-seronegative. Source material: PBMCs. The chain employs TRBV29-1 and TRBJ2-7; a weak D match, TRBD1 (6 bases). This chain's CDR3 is CSVGQSHLVGQYF. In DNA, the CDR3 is TGCAGCGTAGGACAGTCCCATCTTGTTGGGCAGTACTTC.